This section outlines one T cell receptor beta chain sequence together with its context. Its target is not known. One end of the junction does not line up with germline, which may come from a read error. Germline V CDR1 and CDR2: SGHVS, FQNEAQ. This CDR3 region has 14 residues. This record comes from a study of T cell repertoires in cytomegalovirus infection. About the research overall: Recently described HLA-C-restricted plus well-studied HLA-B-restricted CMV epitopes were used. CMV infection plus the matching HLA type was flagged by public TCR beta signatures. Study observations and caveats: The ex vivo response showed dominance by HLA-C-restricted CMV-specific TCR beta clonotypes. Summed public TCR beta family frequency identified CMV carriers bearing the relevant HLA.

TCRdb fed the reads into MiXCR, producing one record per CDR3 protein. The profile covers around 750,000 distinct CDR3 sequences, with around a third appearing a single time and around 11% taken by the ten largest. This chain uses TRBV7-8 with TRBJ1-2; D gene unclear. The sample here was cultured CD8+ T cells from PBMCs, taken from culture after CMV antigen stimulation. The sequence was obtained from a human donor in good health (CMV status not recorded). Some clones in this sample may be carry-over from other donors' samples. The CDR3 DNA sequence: TGTGTCAGCAGCTTAGATGGGGCTAACTATGGCTACACCTTC. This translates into CVSSLDGANYGYTF.